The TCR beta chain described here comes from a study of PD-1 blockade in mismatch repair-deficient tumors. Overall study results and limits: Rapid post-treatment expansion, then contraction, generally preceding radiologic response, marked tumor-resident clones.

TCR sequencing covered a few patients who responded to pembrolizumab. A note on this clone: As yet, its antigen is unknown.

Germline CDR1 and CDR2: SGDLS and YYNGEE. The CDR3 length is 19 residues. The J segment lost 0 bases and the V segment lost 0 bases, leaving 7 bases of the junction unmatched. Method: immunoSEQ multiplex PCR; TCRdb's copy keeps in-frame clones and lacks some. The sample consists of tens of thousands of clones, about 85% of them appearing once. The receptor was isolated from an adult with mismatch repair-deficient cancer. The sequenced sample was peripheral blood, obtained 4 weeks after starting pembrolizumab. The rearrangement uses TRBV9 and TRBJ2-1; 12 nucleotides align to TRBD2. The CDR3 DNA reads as TGTGCCAGCAGCGTAGCCCAAATGACTAGCGGGAGCTCCTACAATGAGCAGTTCTTC. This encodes CASSVAQMTSGSSYNEQFF.